This is a list of T cell receptor beta chains from one sample in a study of post-analysis software for immune sequencing data. MiXCR, run by TCRdb on the PCR reads, gives a single entry per CDR3 protein. The sample lists 650,000 to 850,000 distinct CDR3 sequences; around 42% were seen once. The specimen was blood. The receptors stem from a girl aged 10 to 17 with multiple sclerosis. The conserved cysteine and the conserved F or W are not part of the CDR3 here.

TRBJ2-3 12 TRBV1 TSISERGTDTQY
. 13 TRBV20-1 SASGPREINYEQY
. 13 TRBV6-5 ASSSPGTSGIEQY
TRBJ2-6 13 TRBV12-3/TRBV12-4 ASSPTSSGANVLT
TRBJ2-1 15 TRBV12-3/TRBV12-4 ASSLGRLAGSHNEQF
TRBJ2-3 13 TRBV29-1 SVVPSGGSTDTQY
TRBJ2-5 13 TRBV7-9 ASSFDRVVRETQY
TRBJ1-5 11 TRBV7-2 ASSFRVSQPQH
TRBJ2-7 12 TRBV3-1 ASSQGPPRDEQY
TRBJ2-1 15 TRBV29-1 SVASGRIQEGYNEQF
TRBJ2-1 18 TRBV11-2 ASSSRPGGLEAELNNEQF
TRBJ1-5 11 TRBV7-2 ASSFKENQPQH
TRBJ2-1 12 TRBV20-1 SASSVGVVDEQF
TRBJ2-3 16 TRBV20-1 SAPRTSGYSSSTDTQY
TRBJ2-1 13 TRBV7-3 ASSLSEDPYNEQF
TRBJ2-7 12 TRBV20-1 SAAPGTGSYEQY
TRBJ2-1 14 TRBV7-2 ASSFTLAGGYNEQF
TRBJ2-3 13 TRBV7-9 ASRTRQEVVDTQY
TRBJ2-5 13 TRBV15 ATSRDKGQGQTQY
TRBJ2-1 13 TRBV3-1 ASSPVDATYNEQF
TRBJ2-7 12 TRBV10-3 AISEGLAPYEQY
TRBJ2-3 12 TRBV7-2 ASSPGPPPDTQY
TRBJ2-6 10 TRBV12-3/TRBV12-4 ASSSGTNVLT
TRBJ2-4 11 TRBV11-2 ATRTLAKNIQY
TRBJ2-5 13 TRBV6-2/TRBV6-3 ASRLWTSDQETQY
TRBJ1-2 11 TRBV7-9 ASSLNGIYGYT
TRBJ2-7 9 TRBV29-1 SFNLNYEQY
TRBJ2-1 12 TRBV2 ASLGDRTYNEQF
TRBJ2-7 12 TRBV7-9 ASSYTGTYYEQY
TRBJ2-1 11 TRBV14 ASSQSPYNEQF